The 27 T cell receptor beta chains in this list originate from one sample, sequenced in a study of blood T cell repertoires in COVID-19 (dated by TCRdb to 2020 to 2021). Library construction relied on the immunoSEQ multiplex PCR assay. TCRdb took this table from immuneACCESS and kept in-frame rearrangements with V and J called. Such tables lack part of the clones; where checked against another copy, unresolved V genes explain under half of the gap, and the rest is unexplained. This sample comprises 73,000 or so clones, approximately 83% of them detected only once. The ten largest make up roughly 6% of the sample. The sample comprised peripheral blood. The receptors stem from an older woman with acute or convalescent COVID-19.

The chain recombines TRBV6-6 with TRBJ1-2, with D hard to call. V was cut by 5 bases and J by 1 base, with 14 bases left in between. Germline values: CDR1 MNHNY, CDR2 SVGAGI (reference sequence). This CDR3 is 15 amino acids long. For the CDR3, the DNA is TGTGCCAGCAGTAAAGCCATCGGGGATAACTATGGCTACACCTTC. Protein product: CASSKAIGDNYGYTF.

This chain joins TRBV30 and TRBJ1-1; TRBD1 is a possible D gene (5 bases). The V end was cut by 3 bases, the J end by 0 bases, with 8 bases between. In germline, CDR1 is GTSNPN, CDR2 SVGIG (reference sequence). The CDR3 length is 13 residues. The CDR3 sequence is CAWSREVNTEAFF. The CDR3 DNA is TGTGCCTGGAGCAGGGAGGTGAACACTGAAGCTTTCTTT.

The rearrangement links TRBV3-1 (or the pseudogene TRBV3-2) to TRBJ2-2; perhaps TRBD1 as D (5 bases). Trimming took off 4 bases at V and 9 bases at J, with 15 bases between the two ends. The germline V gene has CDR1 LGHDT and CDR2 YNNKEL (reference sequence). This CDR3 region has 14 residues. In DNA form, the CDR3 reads TGTGCCAGCAGCCTGGGCGCAGGGTTTCGGGAGCTGTTTTTT. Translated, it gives CASSLGAGFRELFF.

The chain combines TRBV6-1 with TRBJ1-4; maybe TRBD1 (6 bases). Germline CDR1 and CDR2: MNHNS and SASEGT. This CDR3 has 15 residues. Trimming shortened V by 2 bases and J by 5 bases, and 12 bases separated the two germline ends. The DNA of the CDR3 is TGTGCCAGCAGTGAAATAGGGACATTGAATGAAAAACTGTTTTTT. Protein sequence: CASSEIGTLNEKLFF.

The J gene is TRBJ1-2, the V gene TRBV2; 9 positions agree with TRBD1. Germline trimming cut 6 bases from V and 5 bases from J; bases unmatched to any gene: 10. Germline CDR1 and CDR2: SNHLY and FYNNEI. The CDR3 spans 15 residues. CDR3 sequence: CASSKEGGTGYGYTF. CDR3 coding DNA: TGTGCCAGCAGCAAAGAGGGAGGGACAGGGTATGGCTACACCTTC.

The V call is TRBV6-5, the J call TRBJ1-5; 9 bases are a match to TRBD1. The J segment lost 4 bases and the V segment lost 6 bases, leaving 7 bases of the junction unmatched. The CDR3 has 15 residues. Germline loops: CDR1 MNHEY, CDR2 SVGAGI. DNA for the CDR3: TGTGCCAGCAGGGAGCGGGGACAGGGAAATCAGCCCCAGCATTTT. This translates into CASRERGQGNQPQHF.

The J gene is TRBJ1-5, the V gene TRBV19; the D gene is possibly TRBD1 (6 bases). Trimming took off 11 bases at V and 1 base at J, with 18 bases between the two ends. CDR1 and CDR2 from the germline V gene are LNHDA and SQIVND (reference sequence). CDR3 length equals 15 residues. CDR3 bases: TGTGCCTCGACAGGACTAGGGCTGAGCAATCAGCCCCAGCATTTT. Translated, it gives CASTGLGLSNQPQHF.

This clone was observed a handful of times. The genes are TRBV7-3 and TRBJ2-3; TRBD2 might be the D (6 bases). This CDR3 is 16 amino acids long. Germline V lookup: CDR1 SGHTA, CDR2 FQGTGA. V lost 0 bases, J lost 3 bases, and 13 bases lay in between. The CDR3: CASSLTRRGRTDTQYF. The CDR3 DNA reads TGTGCCAGCAGCTTAACGAGGAGGGGACGGACAGATACGCAGTATTTT.

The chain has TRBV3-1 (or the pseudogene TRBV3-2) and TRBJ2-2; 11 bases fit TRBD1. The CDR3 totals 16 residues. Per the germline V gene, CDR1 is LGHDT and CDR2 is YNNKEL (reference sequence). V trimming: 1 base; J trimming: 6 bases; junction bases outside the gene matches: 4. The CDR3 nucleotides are TGTGCCAGCAGCCAAGGGACAGGGGGCGCATCCGGGGAGCTGTTTTTT. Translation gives CASSQGTGGASGELFF.

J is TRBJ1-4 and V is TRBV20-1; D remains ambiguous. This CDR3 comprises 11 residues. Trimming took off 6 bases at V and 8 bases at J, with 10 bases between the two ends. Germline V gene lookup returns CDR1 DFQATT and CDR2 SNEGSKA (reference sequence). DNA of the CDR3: TGCAGTGCAGAGGAGGGCGAAAAACTGTTTTTT. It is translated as CSAEEGEKLFF.

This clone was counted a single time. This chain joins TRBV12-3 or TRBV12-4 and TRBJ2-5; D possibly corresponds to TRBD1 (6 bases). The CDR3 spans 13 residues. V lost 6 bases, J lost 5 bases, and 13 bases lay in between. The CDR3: CASRAQGLETQYF. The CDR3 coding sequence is TGTGCCAGCAGAGCACAGGGCCTGGAGACCCAGTACTTC.

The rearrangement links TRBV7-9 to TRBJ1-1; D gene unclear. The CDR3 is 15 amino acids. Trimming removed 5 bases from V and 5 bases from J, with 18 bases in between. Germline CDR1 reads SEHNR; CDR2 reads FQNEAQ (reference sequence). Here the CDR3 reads CASSASGGRGTEAFF. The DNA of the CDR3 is TGTGCCAGCAGCGCATCCGGCGGGAGAGGGACTGAAGCTTTCTTT.

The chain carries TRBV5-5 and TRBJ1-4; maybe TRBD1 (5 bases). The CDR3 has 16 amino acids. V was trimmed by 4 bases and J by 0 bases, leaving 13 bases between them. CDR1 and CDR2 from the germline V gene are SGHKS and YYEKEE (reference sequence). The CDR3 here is CASSHGAGTTNEKLFF. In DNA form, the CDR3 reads TGTGCCAGCAGCCACGGAGCAGGGACAACTAATGAAAAACTGTTTTTT.

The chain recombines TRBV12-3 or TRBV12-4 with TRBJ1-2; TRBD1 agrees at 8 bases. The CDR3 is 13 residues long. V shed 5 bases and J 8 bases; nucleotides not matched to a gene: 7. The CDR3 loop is CASSTRPGGGYTF. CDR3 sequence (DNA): TGTGCCAGCAGTACACGACCAGGGGGCGGCTACACCTTC.

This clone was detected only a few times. The CDR3 spells CASSVTADSNQPQHF. The DNA for the CDR3 is TGTGCCAGCAGTGTCACAGCCGATAGCAATCAGCCCCAGCATTTT. The chain carries TRBV2 and TRBJ1-5; D unresolved. The CDR3 covers 15 residues. Germline assignment: CDR1 SNHLY and CDR2 FYNNEI. Trimming removed 4 bases at V and 0 bases at J, with 10 bases between.

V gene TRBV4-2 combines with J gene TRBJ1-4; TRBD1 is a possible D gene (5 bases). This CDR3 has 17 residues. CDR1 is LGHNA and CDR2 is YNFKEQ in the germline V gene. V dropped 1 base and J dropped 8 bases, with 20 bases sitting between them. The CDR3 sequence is CASSQGSRRGGVEKLFF. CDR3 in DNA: TGTGCCAGCAGCCAAGGATCCCGTCGGGGAGGGGTGGAAAAACTGTTTTTT.

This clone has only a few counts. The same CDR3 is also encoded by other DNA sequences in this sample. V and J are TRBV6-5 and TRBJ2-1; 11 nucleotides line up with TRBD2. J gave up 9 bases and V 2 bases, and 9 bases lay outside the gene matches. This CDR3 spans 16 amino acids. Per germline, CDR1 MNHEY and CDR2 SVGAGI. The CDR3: CASSYRLAGGEGEQFF. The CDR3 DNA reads TGTGCCAGCAGTTACCGCTTAGCGGGGGGGGAAGGTGAGCAGTTCTTC.

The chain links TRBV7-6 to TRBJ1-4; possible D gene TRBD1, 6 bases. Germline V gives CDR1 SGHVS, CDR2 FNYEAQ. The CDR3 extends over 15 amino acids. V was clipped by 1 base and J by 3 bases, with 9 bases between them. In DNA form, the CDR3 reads TGTGCCAGCAGCTTAGTCAGGGGACCTAATGAAAAACTGTTTTTT. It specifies CASSLVRGPNEKLFF.

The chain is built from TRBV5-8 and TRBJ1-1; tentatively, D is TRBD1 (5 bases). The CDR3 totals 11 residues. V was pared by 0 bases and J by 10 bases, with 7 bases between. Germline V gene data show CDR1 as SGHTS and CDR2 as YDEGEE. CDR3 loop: CASSLGGGAFF. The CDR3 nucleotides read TGTGCCAGCAGCTTGGGGGGGGGAGCTTTCTTT.

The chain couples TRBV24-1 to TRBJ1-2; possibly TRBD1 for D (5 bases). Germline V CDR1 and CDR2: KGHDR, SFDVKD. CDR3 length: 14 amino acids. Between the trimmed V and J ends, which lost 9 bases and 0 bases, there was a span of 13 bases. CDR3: CATSDSNANYGYTF. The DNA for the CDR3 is TGTGCCACCTCCGACAGTAACGCTAACTATGGCTACACCTTC.

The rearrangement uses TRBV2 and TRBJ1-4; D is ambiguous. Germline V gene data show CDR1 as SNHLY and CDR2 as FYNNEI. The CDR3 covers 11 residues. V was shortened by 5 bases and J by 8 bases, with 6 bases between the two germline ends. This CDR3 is CASSPGEKLFF. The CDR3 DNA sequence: TGTGCCAGCAGTCCGGGGGAAAAACTGTTTTTT. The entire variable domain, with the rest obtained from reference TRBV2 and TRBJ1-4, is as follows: EPEVTQTPSHQVTQMGQEVILRCVPISNHLYFYWYRQILGQKVEFLVSFYNNEISEKSEIFDDQFSVERPDGSNFTLKIRSTKLEDSAMYFCASSPGEKLFFGSGTQLSVL.

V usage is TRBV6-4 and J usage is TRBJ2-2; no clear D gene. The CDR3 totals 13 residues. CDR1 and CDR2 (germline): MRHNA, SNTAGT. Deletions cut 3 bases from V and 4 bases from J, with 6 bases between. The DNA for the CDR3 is TGTGCCAGCAGTGAGGAGTTCACCGGGGAGCTGTTTTTT. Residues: CASSEEFTGELFF.

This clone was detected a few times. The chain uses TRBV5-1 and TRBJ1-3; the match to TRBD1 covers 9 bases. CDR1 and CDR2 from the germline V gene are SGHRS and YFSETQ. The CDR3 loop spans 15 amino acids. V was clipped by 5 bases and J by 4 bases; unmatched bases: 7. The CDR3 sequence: CASSVQGAQGNTIYF. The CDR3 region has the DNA TGCGCCAGCAGTGTACAGGGGGCGCAGGGAAACACCATATATTTT.

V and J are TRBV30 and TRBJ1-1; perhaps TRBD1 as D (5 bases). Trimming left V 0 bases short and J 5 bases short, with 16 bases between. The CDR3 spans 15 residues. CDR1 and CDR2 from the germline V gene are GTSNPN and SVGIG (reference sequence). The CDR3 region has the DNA TGTGCCTGGAGTGTACGAGGCCCCGGGGGAACTGAAGCTTTCTTT. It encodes CAWSVRGPGGTEAFF.

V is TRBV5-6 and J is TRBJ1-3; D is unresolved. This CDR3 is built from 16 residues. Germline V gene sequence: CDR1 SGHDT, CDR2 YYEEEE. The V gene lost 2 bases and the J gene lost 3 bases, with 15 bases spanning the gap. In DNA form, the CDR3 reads TGTGCCAGCAGCTTCGGGTCGGCCTCTCTTGGAAACACCATATATTTT. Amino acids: CASSFGSASLGNTIYF.

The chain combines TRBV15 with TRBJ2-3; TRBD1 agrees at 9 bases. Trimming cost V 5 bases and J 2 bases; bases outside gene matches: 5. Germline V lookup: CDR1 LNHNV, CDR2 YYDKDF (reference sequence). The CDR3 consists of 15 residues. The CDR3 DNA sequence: TGTGCCACCAGCGAAGGACAGGGGAACACAGATACGCAGTATTTT. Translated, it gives CATSEGQGNTDTQYF.

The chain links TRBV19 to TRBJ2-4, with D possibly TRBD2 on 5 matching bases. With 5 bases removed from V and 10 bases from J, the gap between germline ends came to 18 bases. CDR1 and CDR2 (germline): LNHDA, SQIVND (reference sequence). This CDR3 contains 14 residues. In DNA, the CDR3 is TGTGCCAGTAGTCTGGATTCGCAAGGGAGTATTCAGTACTTC. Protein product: CASSLDSQGSIQYF.